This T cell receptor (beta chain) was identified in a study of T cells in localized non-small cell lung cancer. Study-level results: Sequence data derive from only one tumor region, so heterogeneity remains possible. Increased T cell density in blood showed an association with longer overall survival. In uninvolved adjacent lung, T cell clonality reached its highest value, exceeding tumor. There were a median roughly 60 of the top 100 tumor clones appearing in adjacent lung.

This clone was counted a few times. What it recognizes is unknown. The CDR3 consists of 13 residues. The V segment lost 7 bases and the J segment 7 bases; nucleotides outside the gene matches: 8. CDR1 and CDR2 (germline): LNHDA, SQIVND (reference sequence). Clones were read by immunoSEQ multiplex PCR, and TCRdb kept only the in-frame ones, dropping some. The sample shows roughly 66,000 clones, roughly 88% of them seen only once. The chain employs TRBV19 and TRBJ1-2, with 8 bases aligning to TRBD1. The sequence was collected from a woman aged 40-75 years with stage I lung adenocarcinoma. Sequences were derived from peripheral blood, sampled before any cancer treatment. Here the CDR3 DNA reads TGTGCCAGTATGGCAGGGGGCTCTCGTGGCTACACCTTC. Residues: CASMAGGSRGYTF.